This T cell receptor (beta chain) was retrieved from a study of blood T cell repertoires in COVID-19. Study in general: Samples representing acute and convalescent COVID-19 were sourced from the United States, Italy and Spain.

Original data processing: Researchers report that nucleated cell counts were estimated from reference gene primer amplification. Clones were read by immunoSEQ multiplex PCR, and TCRdb kept only the in-frame ones, dropping some. The DNA was the basis for D and trimming; V, J and clone size are from that table. The table has some 240,000 clones, roughly four fifths seen once. CDR3 length: 15 residues. Germline V gene lookup returns CDR1 LNHDA and CDR2 SQIVND (reference sequence). The V end was cut by 5 bases, the J end by 1 base, with 14 bases between. The sequenced sample was peripheral blood. The rearrangement links TRBV19 to TRBJ1-1, with D possibly TRBD1 on 5 matching bases. The TCR comes from a woman aged 60-75 years with active or convalescent COVID-19. The CDR3 sequence: CASSRGVTTNTEAFF. As DNA, the CDR3 is TGTGCCAGTAGTCGGGGGGTAACCACGAACACTGAAGCTTTCTTT.